This T cell receptor beta chain was identified in a study of Ad26.COV2.S vaccination and SARS-CoV-2 variants. Germline loops: CDR1 SGDLS, CDR2 YYNGEE. The CDR3 covers 15 residues. The V gene end was trimmed by 4 bases and the J gene end by 3 bases; junction bases not matched to a gene: 9. Generated by immunoSEQ multiplex PCR, the TCRdb table keeps only in-frame clones and is missing some. The table lists roughly 420,000 clones, roughly 89% of them singletons, with about 2.7% in the top ten. Treatment given: 19 received Ad26.COV2.S at low or high dose, single or two shots; roughly five received placebo; per-sample allocation not given. Sampling took place 63 days after the first vaccine or placebo injection.

This TCR was sampled from a person between 18 and 65 years old who received the Ad26.COV2.S COVID-19 vaccine or a placebo. The input for sequencing was peripheral blood, taken in a trial of Ad26.COV2.S vaccine versus placebo. The chain links TRBV9 to TRBJ2-7; 8 bases map to TRBD1. The CDR3, as DNA: TGTGCCAGCAGCCCTCAGCGGACAGGGATCTACGAGCAGTACTTC. This codes for CASSPQRTGIYEQYF.